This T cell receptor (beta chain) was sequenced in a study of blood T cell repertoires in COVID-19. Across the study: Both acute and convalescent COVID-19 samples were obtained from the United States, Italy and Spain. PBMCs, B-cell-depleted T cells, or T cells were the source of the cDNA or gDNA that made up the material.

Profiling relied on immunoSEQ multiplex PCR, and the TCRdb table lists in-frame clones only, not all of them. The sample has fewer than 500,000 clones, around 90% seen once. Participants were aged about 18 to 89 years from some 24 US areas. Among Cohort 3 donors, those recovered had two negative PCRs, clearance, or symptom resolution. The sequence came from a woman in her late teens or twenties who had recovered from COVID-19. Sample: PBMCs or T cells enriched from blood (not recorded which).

CDR3 bases: TGTGCCACCAGTGATTCAGGGAAAGGCTACACCTTC. Its protein is CATSDSGKGYTF. V gene TRBV24-1 combines with J gene TRBJ1-2; D possibly corresponds to TRBD1 (5 bases). The CDR3 has 12 residues. Germline loops: CDR1 KGHDR, CDR2 SFDVKD. The germline V and J ends were trimmed by 2 bases and 8 bases, with 8 bases remaining between them.